These 12 T cell receptor beta chains came from one sample sequenced in a study of blood T cell repertoires in COVID-19. TCRdb keeps only in-frame clones here, not all; method: immunoSEQ multiplex PCR. The sample records 200,000 to 300,000 clones, roughly 81% being singletons. Specimen: peripheral blood. Receptors were obtained from a woman older than 75 with COVID-19, enrolled during active disease.

A remark on this clone: The junction differs from germline at one of its ends, possibly a read error. V gene TRBV7-7 combines with J gene TRBJ2-2; D remains unclear. Germline CDR1 reads SSHAT; CDR2 reads FNYEAQ (reference sequence). The CDR3 consists of 14 residues. The DNA of the CDR3 is TGTGCTAGCACCCCGTCGGGTCCATCCGGGGAGCTGTTTTTT. This encodes CASTPSGPSGELFF.

This clone was recorded a few times. V is TRBV18 and J is TRBJ1-4; D is unclear. V dropped 3 bases and J dropped 8 bases, with 10 bases sitting between them. CDR3 length: 13 amino acids. CDR1 and CDR2 (germline): KGHSH, LQKENI. CDR3: CASSPDEEEKLFF. CDR3 in DNA: TGTGCCAGCTCACCTGATGAGGAGGAAAAACTGTTTTTT.

This clone has more than one count but fewer than ten. The V call is TRBV19, the J call TRBJ1-6; D might be TRBD1 (5 bases). Between the trimmed V and J ends, which lost 4 bases and 6 bases, there was a span of 19 bases. CDR1 is LNHDA and CDR2 is SQIVND in the germline V gene (reference sequence). The CDR3 covers 17 residues. The CDR3 region is CASSTSRLTASNSPLHF. The DNA for the CDR3 is TGTGCCAGTAGTACCTCTCGCCTGACAGCTTCTAATTCACCCCTCCACTTT.

The chain recombines TRBV28 with TRBJ1-2, with 8 bases that match TRBD1. This CDR3 is 13 amino acids long. Trimming removed 10 bases from V and 8 bases from J; junction bases left unmatched: 12. The germline V gene has CDR1 MDHEN and CDR2 SYDVKM. The CDR3 is CAILLPGTGGYTF. The CDR3 DNA reads as TGTGCCATTCTCCTACCCGGGACAGGAGGCTACACCTTC.

The V gene is TRBV7-9, the J gene TRBJ1-2; 10 bases map to TRBD1. Germline loops: CDR1 SEHNR, CDR2 FQNEAQ (reference sequence). The V and J ends lost 4 bases and 4 bases, in that order; junction bases with no gene match: 6. The CDR3 sequence is 15 residues long. The CDR3 spells CASSWRQGASYGYTF. In nucleotides, the CDR3 is TGTGCCAGCAGCTGGCGACAGGGGGCTAGCTATGGCTACACCTTC. Variable domain in full (rest from reference TRBV7-9 and TRBJ1-2): DTGVSQNPRHKITKRGQNVTFRCDPISEHNRLYWYRQTLGQGPEFLTYFQNEAQLEKSRLLSDRFSAERPKGSFSTLEIQRTEQGDSAMYLCASSWRQGASYGYTFGSGTRLTVV.

The DNA for the CDR3 is TGCGCCAGCAGCTTGGGAGCGGGGGGACGGGAGACCCAGTACTTC. Its protein is CASSLGAGGRETQYF. This sequence joins TRBV5-1 and TRBJ2-5, with 9 bases fitting TRBD2. Losses at the gene ends were 0 bases for V and 5 bases for J; bases not matched to a gene: 5. Per the germline V gene, CDR1 is SGHRS and CDR2 is YFSETQ. CDR3 length: 15 residues.

V is TRBV18 and J is TRBJ1-5; no definite D call. V lost 1 base and J lost 0, with 7 bases in between. There are 15 residues in the CDR3. Germline CDR1 KGHSH, CDR2 LQKENI. CDR3 loop: CASSPLQVSNQPQHF. DNA of the CDR3: TGTGCCAGCTCACCACTCCAGGTTAGCAATCAGCCCCAGCATTTT.

The chain couples TRBV6-5 to TRBJ1-2, with 7 positions matching TRBD1. The CDR3 length is 14 residues. V dropped 4 bases and J dropped 5; count of bases not matched to a gene: 7. CDR1 and CDR2 from the germline V gene are MNHEY and SVGAGI. The DNA for the CDR3 is TGTGCCAGCAGTTCCCTCGGACAGGTTTATGGCTACACCTTC. As protein: CASSSLGQVYGYTF.

The rearrangement links TRBV5-6 to TRBJ2-7; 9 bases agree with TRBD1. The CDR3 is 14 amino acids. V lost 4 bases, J lost 4 bases, and 6 bases stayed unmatched. Germline values: CDR1 SGHDT, CDR2 YYEEEE. The CDR3, as DNA: TGTGCCAGCAGCCCCGGGACAGGGTCTTACGAGCAGTACTTC. It is translated as CASSPGTGSYEQYF.

The V and J genes are TRBV5-8 and TRBJ2-7; D possibly corresponds to TRBD2 (5 bases). This CDR3 contains 12 residues. Germline V lookup: CDR1 SGHTS, CDR2 YDEGEE. V was clipped by 4 bases and J by 3 bases, with 8 bases between them. CDR3 in amino acids: CASSQRVYEQYF. The DNA of the CDR3 is TGTGCCAGCAGCCAGAGGGTCTACGAGCAGTACTTC.

As concerns this clone: The sample carries other DNA sequences with the same CDR3. V usage is TRBV18 and J usage is TRBJ1-6; 7 positions match TRBD1. This CDR3 spans 14 amino acids. The germline CDR1 and CDR2 sequences are KGHSH and LQKENI. V shed 4 bases and J 5 bases; nucleotides not matched to a gene: 2. The CDR3 reads CASSRDRDNSPLHF. Here the CDR3 DNA reads TGTGCCAGCTCACGTGACAGGGATAATTCACCCCTCCACTTT. The full variable domain, with the rest looked up from reference TRBV18 and TRBJ1-6, is NAGVMQNPRHLVRRRGQEARLRCSPMKGHSHVYWYRQLPEEGLKFMVYLQKENIIDESGMPKERFSAEFPKEGPSILRIQQVVRGDSAAYFCASSRDRDNSPLHFGNGTRLTVT.

This chain uses TRBV11-2 with TRBJ1-3, with 7 nucleotides matching TRBD1. The CDR3 has 15 residues. CDR1 and CDR2 (germline): SGHAT, FQNNGV. V gave up 5 bases and J gave up 2 bases; unmatched junction bases: 6. The CDR3 is CASSPRTGTGNTIYF. CDR3 coding DNA: TGTGCCAGCAGCCCGCGGACAGGTACTGGAAACACCATATATTTT.